This T cell receptor beta chain is drawn from a study of T cell responses to AZD1222 COVID-19 vaccine. In regard to this clone: As yet, its antigen is unknown.

Study-wide results and limits: After the peak T cell response, and only then, were repertoires sampled. Seropositive AZD1222 recipients at baseline numbered only 6 or 7. Reports say nearly half of spike-specific TCRs go after unmutated variant regions.

The CDR3 covers 14 residues. From germline, CDR1 is SGHRS and CDR2 YFSETQ. Losses at the gene ends were 0 bases for V and 6 bases for J; bases not matched to a gene: 3. Sequenced by immunoSEQ multiplex PCR; TCRdb stores in-frame clones only, minus some. Found here are 55,000 to 80,000 clones, around 84% of them singletons; the top ten hold 21%. The chain has TRBV5-1 and TRBJ1-2; 9 nucleotides agree with TRBD1. This TCR came from an adult in good health. Sample: peripheral blood, taken on day 0 of AZD1222 vaccination. The CDR3 sequence is CASSLEWTGDGYTF. DNA of the CDR3: TGCGCCAGCAGCTTGGAGTGGACAGGGGATGGCTACACCTTC. Supplemented by reference TRBV5-1 and TRBJ1-2, the full variable domain reads KAGVTQTPRYLIKTRGQQVTLSCSPISGHRSVSWYQQTPGQGLQFLFEYFSETQRNKGNFPGRFSGRQFSNSRSEMNVSTLELGDSALYLCASSLEWTGDGYTFGSGTRLTVV.